The 16 T cell receptor beta chains below all came from one sample that was sequenced in a study of T cell responses to AZD1222 COVID-19 vaccine. Some clones are missing from TCRdb's copy, which holds only in-frame ones; the method was immunoSEQ multiplex PCR. Of tens of thousands of clones in the sample, more than 80% are singletons; the top ten hold 30% to 35%. The source was peripheral blood, collected on day 0 of AZD1222 vaccination. These receptors were obtained from an adult in good health.

The genes are TRBV7-2 and TRBJ2-5; 7 nucleotides agree with TRBD2. V lost 5 bases, J lost 5 bases, and 14 bases stayed unmatched. Germline CDR1 and CDR2: SGHTA and FQGNSA. CDR3 length: 16 amino acids. The CDR3 reads CASSQEPAGMGETQYF. As DNA, the CDR3 is TGTGCCAGCAGCCAAGAGCCAGCGGGAATGGGGGAGACCCAGTACTTC. Based on the CDR3 plus reference TRBV7-2 and TRBJ2-5, the full variable domain is GAGVSQSPSNKVTEKGKDVELRCDPISGHTALYWYRQSLGQGLEFLIYFQGNSAPDKSGLPSDRFSAERTGGSVSTLTIQRTQQEDSAVYLCASSQEPAGMGETQYFGPGTRLLVL.

This chain links TRBV5-5 with TRBJ2-7; TRBD2 might be the D (6 bases). Trimming took off 0 bases at V and 2 bases at J, with 15 bases between the two ends. Germline V gene lookup returns CDR1 SGHKS and CDR2 YYEKEE (reference sequence). The CDR3 covers 16 residues. The CDR3 reads CASSLGGGRGAYEQYF. In nucleotides, the CDR3 is TGTGCCAGCAGCTTGGGGGGTGGGCGCGGGGCCTACGAGCAGTACTTC. Drawing the rest from reference TRBV5-5 and TRBJ2-7, the complete variable domain is DAGVTQSPTHLIKTRGQQVTLRCSPISGHKSVSWYQQVLGQGPQFIFQYYEKEERGRGNFPDRFSARQFPNYSSELNVNALLLGDSALYLCASSLGGGRGAYEQYFGPGTRLTVT.

This sequence joins TRBV30 and TRBJ2-7; possibly TRBD2 for D (5 bases). Germline values: CDR1 GTSNPN, CDR2 SVGIG (reference sequence). The CDR3 is 14 residues long. With 0 bases removed from V and 2 bases from J, the gap between germline ends came to 11 bases. DNA of the CDR3: TGTGCCTGGAGTGTTCGGGGATCTCCCTACGAGCAGTACTTC. It codes for CAWSVRGSPYEQYF.

The CDR3 DNA is TGTGCCAGCAGTGAATTCGGGAGTGGCACCGGGGAGCTGTTTTTT. Translation gives CASSEFGSGTGELFF. This chain connects TRBV6-1 to TRBJ2-2, with D possibly matching TRBD2 (6 bases). Looked up from germline, CDR1 is MNHNS and CDR2 is SASEGT. The V end was cut by 2 bases, the J end by 4 bases, with 11 bases between. CDR3 length: 15 residues.

The V and J genes are TRBV27 and TRBJ2-3, with D possibly being TRBD2 (5 bases). The germline V and J ends were trimmed by 6 bases and 7 bases, with 14 bases remaining between them. This CDR3 contains 13 residues. Germline values: CDR1 MNHEY, CDR2 SMNVEV (reference sequence). CDR3 sequence reads: CASSSGWVNTQYF. The CDR3 nucleotides are TGTGCCAGCAGCAGCGGTTGGGTAAATACGCAGTATTTT.

This chain connects TRBV7-2 to TRBJ2-7, with D possibly matching TRBD1 (5 bases). The CDR3 runs to 13 residues. The germline V gene has CDR1 SGHTA and CDR2 FQGNSA. Trimming took 5 bases from V and 4 from J, leaving 12 bases between them. In nucleotides, the CDR3 is TGTGCCAGCAGCCACCGGACACTTTACGAGCAGTACTTC. This encodes CASSHRTLYEQYF.

The gene calls are TRBV11-3 and TRBJ2-1; TRBD2 matches at 7 bases. This CDR3 has 14 amino acids. V dropped 2 bases and J dropped 7; count of bases not matched to a gene: 5. Germline V gene data show CDR1 as SGHNT and CDR2 as YENEEA. The chain's CDR3 is CASSLSGAGNEQFF. In DNA, the CDR3 is TGTGCCAGCAGCTTATCGGGAGCGGGGAATGAGCAGTTCTTC.

The genes are TRBV20-1 and TRBJ2-3, with 7 bases identical to TRBD1. Unmatched junction bases numbered 14, after V lost 5 bases and J lost 3 bases. CDR3 length equals 16 residues. CDR1 is DFQATT and CDR2 is SNEGSKA in the germline V gene (reference sequence). CDR3: CSACDPGQSSTDTQYF. CDR3 coding DNA: TGCAGTGCTTGTGACCCGGGACAGTCAAGTACAGATACGCAGTATTTT.

The V and J genes are TRBV9 and TRBJ2-3; 11 nucleotides line up with TRBD2. CDR1 is SGDLS and CDR2 is YYNGEE in the germline V gene. With 0 bases clipped from V and 2 bases from J, the junction kept 14 bases outside the gene matches. The CDR3 spans 20 residues. CDR3 sequence (DNA): TGTGCCAGCAGCGTAGAGGTAGCGGGAGGGAAAGCGGCCGCCACAGATACGCAGTATTTT. Its protein is CASSVEVAGGKAAATDTQYF.

This clone showed up just a few times. This chain uses TRBV5-1 with TRBJ1-3, with a weak D call TRBD1 (5 bases). The germline V and J ends were trimmed by 4 bases and 0 bases, with 8 bases remaining between them. The CDR3 is 14 residues long. Germline V gene lookup returns CDR1 SGHRS and CDR2 YFSETQ. The CDR3: CASSQGSSGNTIYF. The CDR3 DNA is TGCGCCAGCAGCCAGGGCAGCTCTGGAAACACCATATATTTT.

The CDR3 coding sequence is TGTGCCAGCAGCCCTTCACGTGTCACAGATACGCAGTATTTT. It translates to CASSPSRVTDTQYF. The chain links TRBV9 to TRBJ2-3; D is uncertain. The ends were cut back, 4 bases at V and 2 bases at J, with 11 bases in the middle. This CDR3 is 14 amino acids long. Germline V gene lookup returns CDR1 SGDLS and CDR2 YYNGEE.

The chain is built from TRBV2 and TRBJ2-5; 9 bases agree with TRBD2. This CDR3 has 13 amino acids. After removal of 6 bases from V and 4 bases from J, the junction contained 3 bases not matched to a gene. Germline-derived CDR1 and CDR2 are SNHLY and FYNNEI. DNA for the CDR3: TGTGCCAGCAGGGGACTAGCTCGAGAGACCCAGTACTTC. Residues: CASRGLARETQYF.

The rearrangement links TRBV6-5 to TRBJ1-2, with 9 bases identical to TRBD1. V trimming: 4 bases; J trimming: 2 bases; junction bases outside the gene matches: 2. The length of the CDR3 is 14 residues. Germline loops: CDR1 MNHEY, CDR2 SVGAGI. The CDR3 loop is CASSSGQGNYGYTF. Written as DNA, the CDR3 is TGTGCCAGCAGTTCGGGACAGGGAAACTATGGCTACACCTTC.

The V gene is TRBV24-1, the J gene TRBJ1-3, with no clear D. This CDR3 comprises 17 residues. V was shortened by 2 bases and J by 0 bases, with 13 bases between the two germline ends. Germline CDR1 is KGHDR and CDR2 is SFDVKD. CDR3 nucleotides: TGTGCCACCAGTGATTCAGAGGGTAGGGACTCTGGAAACACCATATATTTT. This gives the protein CATSDSEGRDSGNTIYF.

This clone was recorded once. The rearrangement uses TRBV5-1 and TRBJ1-2; TRBD1 aligns across 7 bases. With 4 bases clipped from V and 4 bases from J, the junction kept 7 bases outside the gene matches. CDR1 is SGHRS, CDR2 YFSETQ, per germline. This CDR3 comprises 14 residues. The CDR3 spells CASSTTTGFYGYTF. The DNA of the CDR3 is TGCGCCAGCAGCACCACGACAGGGTTCTATGGCTACACCTTC. The full variable domain, completed using reference TRBV5-1 and TRBJ1-2, is KAGVTQTPRYLIKTRGQQVTLSCSPISGHRSVSWYQQTPGQGLQFLFEYFSETQRNKGNFPGRFSGRQFSNSRSEMNVSTLELGDSALYLCASSTTTGFYGYTFGSGTRLTVV.

This clone was counted once. The chain has TRBV12-2 and TRBJ1-6; the table calls TRBD1, which could not be checked here. TRBV12-2 is recorded as a pseudogene. CDR3 length equals 17 residues. In nucleotides, the CDR3 is TGTGCGCCTATCGGCTTCAGGGGGAGCTCCTATAATTCACCCCTCCACTTT. Its protein is CAPIGFRGSSYNSPLHF.